The source of this TCR beta chain is a study of spatial heterogeneity in lung cancer (dated 2019 in TCRdb). About the study as a whole: Beta-chain transcripts were consistently detected in greater numbers than alpha-chain transcripts, which likely reflects a higher abundance of beta-chain transcripts. Nonsynonymous mutation counts, determined by whole-exome sequencing of tumor tissue, were related to features of the TCR repertoire. In the raw uncorrected reads, each unique combination of TCR and UMI appeared more than ten times on average. At surgery, both alpha and beta chains were TCR-sequenced in fewer than 250 tumor regions, fewer than 65 matched nontumor lung samples and around 50 PBMC samples. The study quantitatively compared TCR alpha and beta repertoires across multiple tumor regions, matched nontumor lung and blood in non-small cell lung cancer. TCR transcript counts in tumor regions correlated strongly with a T cell transcriptional module score from matched bulk RNA-seq. Summary of the overall study and its limitations: The count of ubiquitous expanded TCRs correlated with the count of ubiquitous nonsynonymous mutations, and the count of regional expanded TCRs correlated with the count of regional nonsynonymous mutations. A correlation was observed between the number of expanded intratumoral alpha and beta TCRs and the tumor nonsynonymous mutation count. Additional single-cell paired TCR alpha and beta sequencing was considered necessary to confirm, at a functional level, the hypothesis that regional TCRs recognize regional mutations. TCR-seq coverage of tumor T cells was estimated at only approximately 7% for alpha chains and approximately 12% for beta chains.

According to the study, the label for this sample's time point signals: sample taken at primary tumor resection. Donors were around 69 patients with early-stage, untreated non-small cell lung cancer from the lung TRACERx cohort. Whole RNA extracted from tumor and nontumor lung tissue, or from cryopreserved PBMC samples, was used for TCR sequencing without cell sorting. A patient was chosen for TCR sequencing only when enough RNA was available from at least two tumor regions. Before selection, tumor and adjacent nontumor lung specimens were reviewed by a lung pathologist. The library was produced with 5' RACE. This sample was sequenced with a NextSeq 500. The TCR library protocol attached a unique molecular identifier to each TCR cDNA molecule to allow correction of PCR and sequencing errors. The paper's processing steps were these. TCR identification, UMI-based error correction and CDR3 extraction were all carried out with Decombinator tools. Expanded TCRs were defined as those above a frequency of 2 per 1,000, corresponding to the top 1% of the tumor frequency distribution. Expanded tumor TCRs statistically deemed absent (corrected P<0.05) from at least one tumor region were classed as regional, and all other expanded tumor TCRs were classed as ubiquitous. Renyi diversity was calculated using the R vegan package after each repertoire was subsampled 100 times to 5,000 TCRs. CDR3 similarity networks were built from amino acid triplet string-kernel similarity, with CDR3s being connected when pairwise similarity was above 0.82. The public reads were run again by TCRdb, first through fastp at Q25 and then through MiXCR, and only productive beta chains were kept. For every CDR3 protein sequence, its rows merge into one entry that carries the most common genes and DNA. Clone size and V and J calls follow TCRdb, not the original study. The sample table records 20,000 to 30,000 distinct CDR3 sequences; approximately 9.5% of these occur just once. Jointly, the top ten make up about 7.7% of the sample.

This clonotype was picked up a small number of times. Its antigen target is currently unknown. Base qualities are not recorded, but no much larger clone differs from it by a single base. V is cut back by 6 bases and J by 4 bases, with 10 bases in the junction unmatched. The germline V gene (reference sequence) gives CDR1 as SEHNR and CDR2 as FQNEAQ. There are 15 amino acids in the CDR3, from cysteine to phenylalanine inclusive. This entry keeps only the CDR3 DNA: 45 bases, framed from base 1. The rearrangement combines TRBV7-9 with TRBJ1-2; TRBD1 aligns with 8 central bases. The specimen comprised lung tumor tissue, sampled at surgery. The clonotype comes from a male donor with early-stage non-small cell lung cancer. The DNA sequence is TGTGCCAGCAGAAGAGGGACAGGACCCCTCTATGGCTACACCTTC. It translates to CASRRGTGPLYGYTF.